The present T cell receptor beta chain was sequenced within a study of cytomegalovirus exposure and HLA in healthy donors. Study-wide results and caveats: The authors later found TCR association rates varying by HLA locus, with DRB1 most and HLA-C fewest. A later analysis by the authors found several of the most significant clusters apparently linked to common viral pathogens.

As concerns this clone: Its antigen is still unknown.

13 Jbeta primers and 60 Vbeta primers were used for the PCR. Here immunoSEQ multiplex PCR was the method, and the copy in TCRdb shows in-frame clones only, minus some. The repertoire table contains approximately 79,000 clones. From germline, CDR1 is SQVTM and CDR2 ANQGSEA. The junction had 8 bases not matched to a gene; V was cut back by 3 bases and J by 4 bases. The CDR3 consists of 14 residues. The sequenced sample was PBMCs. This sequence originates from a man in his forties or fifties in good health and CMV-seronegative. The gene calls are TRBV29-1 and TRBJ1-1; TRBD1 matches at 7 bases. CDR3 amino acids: CSVDPTGTVTEAFF. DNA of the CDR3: TGCAGCGTTGACCCCACCGGGACAGTCACTGAAGCTTTCTTT.